This record concerns one T cell receptor (beta chain) sequence. Its specificity is not known. Several immunoSEQ 96-well plates shared each subset's DNA, each plate a replicate. In the original processing: Owing to the provision of junction-only sequences devoid of quality scores by immunoSEQ, filtering differed. The protocol was immunoSEQ multiplex PCR, while the TCRdb copy is restricted to in-frame clones and leaves out a portion. That table supplies the V and J calls and clone size; D and trimming were determined from the DNA. The table includes around 1.4 million clones, approximately 98.5% detected once. This CDR3 contains 13 residues. V lost 7 bases and J lost 4, with 14 bases in between. The germline gives CDR1 MNHNS, CDR2 SASEGT. These data are taken from a study of shared clonotypes between healthy human individuals. Regarding the study as a whole: A few donors had about 5.1% of their naive CD4 clonotypes in common. It was expected that sequencing depth would affect clonotype sharing among donors.

Input material: naive CD4+ T cells sorted from blood. Subset of the sample: CD45RA+ positively selected. The TCR was taken from a man aged 25 to 40 in good health. The rearrangement joins TRBV6-1 to TRBJ2-7; a weak D match, TRBD1 (6 bases). The CDR3 region is CASTVLTGYEQYF. Written as DNA, the CDR3 is TGTGCCAGCACCGTACTCACAGGGTACGAGCAGTACTTC.